The 7 T cell receptor beta chains below all came from one sample that was sequenced in a study of memory CD4+ T cells and cytomegalovirus serostatus. The repertoire was sequenced with immunoSEQ multiplex PCR; TCRdb's copy has only in-frame clones and lacks some. The sample gives tens of thousands of clones, roughly 80% of which show up once; around 0.63% is in the top ten. Single viable CD3+CD4+CD8-CD45RO+ cells were sorted as the memory CD4+ T cells. Sequenced: memory CD4+ T cells from blood. All receptors come from an adult in good health and CMV-seronegative. Some clones in this sample may be carry-over from other donors' samples.

V and J are TRBV2 and TRBJ1-2; D perhaps matches TRBD1 (6 bases). Germline CDR1 SNHLY, CDR2 FYNNEI. CDR3 length: 15 amino acids. The V end lost 6 bases, the J end lost 8 bases, and 22 bases lay between the germline ends. As DNA, the CDR3 is TGTGCCAGCAGCCTCTTGCGGGACACGCCTGGGGGCTACACCTTC. Translated, it gives CASSLLRDTPGGYTF.

This clone turned up a few times. This sequence joins TRBV7-8 and TRBJ1-6; D remains ambiguous. Germline CDR1 SGHVS, CDR2 FQNEAQ. The V and J ends lost 0 bases and 6 bases respectively, with 6 bases between them. This CDR3 has 14 residues. CDR3 nucleotides: TGTGCCAGCAGCTTAGCGGCAGCTAATTCACCCCTCCACTTT. Translated: CASSLAAANSPLHF.

The count of this clone is one. This chain joins TRBV28 and TRBJ1-2, with D uncertain. The CDR3 is made up of 14 amino acids. Germline lookup yields CDR1 MDHEN and CDR2 SYDVKM. V was cut by 7 bases and J by 0 bases, with 12 bases left in between. CDR3 sequence reads: CASITTSANYGYTF. The CDR3, as DNA: TGTGCCAGCATTACGACAAGTGCTAACTATGGCTACACCTTC.

The genes are TRBV7-9 and TRBJ1-1, with TRBD1 as a possible D gene (5 bases). The germline V and J ends were trimmed by 5 bases and 0 bases, with 19 bases remaining between them. CDR3 length: 17 amino acids. CDR1 SEHNR and CDR2 FQNEAQ come from the germline V gene (reference sequence). DNA for the CDR3: TGTGCCAGCAGCCATCGGACCGGGGGACCCATGAACACTGAAGCTTTCTTT. As protein: CASSHRTGGPMNTEAFF.

The gene calls are TRBV10-3 and TRBJ1-1; TRBD1 might be the D (5 bases). The V gene's germline CDR1 is ENHRY and CDR2 SYGVKD. This CDR3 comprises 13 residues. Trimming removed 6 bases from V and 1 base from J, with 9 bases in between. The CDR3, as DNA: TGTGCCATCAGGGGGGATTCGAACACTGAAGCTTTCTTT. Protein product: CAIRGDSNTEAFF.

This clone has just a few counts. The chain employs TRBV14 and TRBJ2-3, with D maybe TRBD1 (6 bases). This CDR3 has 17 residues. Germline CDR1 reads SGHDN; CDR2 reads FVKESK. Deletions cut 1 base from V and 3 bases from J, with 17 bases between. The CDR3 region is CASSQGWQGRWTDTQYF. CDR3 nucleotides: TGTGCCAGCAGCCAAGGTTGGCAGGGGCGGTGGACAGATACGCAGTATTTT.

The chain is built from TRBV4-2 and TRBJ2-1; 8 bases align to TRBD2. CDR3 length: 15 residues. Looked up from germline, CDR1 is LGHNA and CDR2 is YNFKEQ. The trim removed 0 bases at V and 5 bases at J, leaving 3 bases unmatched. The CDR3, as DNA: TGTGCCAGCAGCCAAGACGGGGGGGCACACAATGAGCAGTTCTTC. It encodes CASSQDGGAHNEQFF.